This T cell receptor (beta chain) was captured in a study of blood T cell repertoires in COVID-19. Study context: Specimens from acute and convalescent COVID-19 originated in the United States, Italy and Spain. T cells, B-cell-depleted T cells, or PBMCs provided the cDNA or gDNA that served as material.

Original analysis: Amplification of reference gene primers was used by the study to estimate nucleated cell counts. Some clones are missing from TCRdb's copy, which holds only in-frame ones; the method was immunoSEQ multiplex PCR. The V and J calls and clone size are taken from that table; D and trimming were inferred from the DNA. This sample carries approximately 64,000 clones, approximately 90% of them seen once, and the ten largest clones take 3.5% to 4%. Trimming removed 4 bases from V and 4 bases from J; junction bases left unmatched: 11. This CDR3 comprises 18 residues. Germline V gene lookup returns CDR1 MGHRA and CDR2 YSYEKL.

The TCR originated in a man between 65 and 80 years old with acute or convalescent COVID-19. The sequenced sample consisted of peripheral blood. The rearrangement uses TRBV4-1 and TRBJ2-1, with TRBD1 matching over 12 bases. The chain's CDR3 is CASSLLRDRGRIYNEQFF. The CDR3 DNA reads TGCGCCAGCAGCCTTCTCCGGGACAGGGGGCGGATATACAATGAGCAGTTCTTC.